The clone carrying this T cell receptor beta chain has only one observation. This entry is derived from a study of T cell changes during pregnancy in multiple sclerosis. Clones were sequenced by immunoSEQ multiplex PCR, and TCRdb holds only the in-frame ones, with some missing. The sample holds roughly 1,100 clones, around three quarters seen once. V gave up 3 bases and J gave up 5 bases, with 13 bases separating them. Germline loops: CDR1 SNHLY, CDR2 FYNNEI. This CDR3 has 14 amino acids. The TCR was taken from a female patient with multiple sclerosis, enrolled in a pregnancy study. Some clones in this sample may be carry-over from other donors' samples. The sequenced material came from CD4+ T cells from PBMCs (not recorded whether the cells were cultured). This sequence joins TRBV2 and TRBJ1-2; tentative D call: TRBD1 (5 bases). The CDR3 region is CASSEGRGSYGYTF. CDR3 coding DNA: TGTGCCAGCAGTGAGGGGAGGGGTAGTTATGGCTACACCTTC.